The 29 T cell receptor beta chains below were found in one sample sequenced in a study of cytomegalovirus exposure and HLA in healthy donors. 60 Vbeta and 13 Jbeta primers were used in PCR. Repertoires were generated with immunoSEQ multiplex PCR, while TCRdb's copy carries only in-frame clones and drops some. The sample yields some 130,000 clones, over 70% seen once. The sample comprised PBMCs. All receptors come from a woman in her forties in good health and CMV-seronegative.

This chain links TRBV6-5 with TRBJ2-3; 9 bases agree with TRBD2. V lost 2 bases, J lost 3 bases, and 3 bases stayed unmatched. Germline V gives CDR1 MNHEY, CDR2 SVGAGI. This CDR3 has 15 amino acids. CDR3 region: CASSYVTSGTDTQYF. The CDR3 DNA follows: TGTGCCAGCAGTTACGTAACTAGCGGGACAGATACGCAGTATTTT.

This rearrangement joins TRBV7-2 to TRBJ1-2; D remains ambiguous. The CDR3 sequence is 14 residues long. Trimming stripped 5 bases from V and 5 bases from J, with 15 bases between. Per germline, CDR1 SGHTA and CDR2 FQGNSA. CDR3 nucleotides: TGTGCCAGCAGCCCCCTGGGAGATGGATATGGCTACACCTTC. Translated, it gives CASSPLGDGYGYTF.

The chain joins TRBV2 to TRBJ2-7; TRBD1 matches at 10 bases. CDR3 length: 15 residues. CDR1 SNHLY and CDR2 FYNNEI come from the germline V gene. With V trimmed by 6 bases and J by 7 bases, 12 bases remained unmatched. The CDR3, as DNA: TGTGCCAGCAGCGAAAGGACAGGGGGAGAGGAAGAGCAGTACTTC. It codes for CASSERTGGEEEQYF.

The genes are TRBV4-2 and TRBJ2-3; 8 bases are shared with TRBD2. The CDR3 has 14 residues. V gave up 4 bases and J gave up 5 bases; unmatched junction bases: 5. Germline CDR1 is LGHNA and CDR2 is YNFKEQ. This CDR3 reads CASSPGTSRDTQYF. In nucleotides, the CDR3 is TGTGCCAGCAGCCCCGGGACTAGTCGAGATACGCAGTATTTT.

The chain uses TRBV6-6 and TRBJ1-1; no clear D gene. From germline, CDR1 is MNHNY and CDR2 SVGAGI (reference sequence). The CDR3 covers 11 residues. Trimming removed 0 bases at V and 7 bases at J, with 3 bases between. The chain's CDR3 is CASSYSCEAFF. CDR3 DNA: TGTGCCAGCAGTTACTCCTGTGAAGCTTTCTTT.

This clone was counted a few times. The chain is built from TRBV5-1 and TRBJ1-5; D gene ambiguous. The V and J ends lost 0 bases and 6 bases respectively, with 10 bases between them. Per germline, CDR1 SGHRS and CDR2 YFSETQ. The CDR3 loop spans 14 amino acids. Written as DNA, the CDR3 is TGCGCCAGCAGCTTGGCCGCGGGGAGTCAGCCCCAGCATTTT. It translates to CASSLAAGSQPQHF.

This clone was seen a single time. This sequence joins TRBV5-1 and TRBJ2-2; a possible D gene is TRBD1 (6 bases). Germline loops: CDR1 SGHRS, CDR2 YFSETQ. The CDR3 spans 16 residues. Trimming removed 0 bases from V and 1 base from J, with 10 bases in between. The DNA for the CDR3 is TGCGCCAGCAGCTTGGGGACAGCCAGGAACACCGGGGAGCTGTTTTTT. Amino acid sequence: CASSLGTARNTGELFF. The variable domain in full, completed from reference TRBV5-1 and TRBJ2-2, reads KAGVTQTPRYLIKTRGQQVTLSCSPISGHRSVSWYQQTPGQGLQFLFEYFSETQRNKGNFPGRFSGRQFSNSRSEMNVSTLELGDSALYLCASSLGTARNTGELFFGEGSRLTVL.

This chain links TRBV6-6 with TRBJ2-1; 15 nucleotides line up with TRBD2. J was trimmed by 8 bases and V by 2 bases; bases with no gene match: 4. This CDR3 has 16 residues. Germline assignment: CDR1 MNHNY and CDR2 SVGAGI (reference sequence). The CDR3: CASSYGTSGRLDEQFF. CDR3 DNA: TGTGCCAGCAGTTACGGGACTAGCGGGAGGTTGGATGAGCAGTTCTTC.

CDR3 DNA sequence: TGCGCCAGCAGCCAAGATCTTACAGGGGCTAAAGACTACACCTTC. Amino acids: CASSQDLTGAKDYTF. J is TRBJ1-2 and V is TRBV4-3, with TRBD1 matching 7 bases. The J segment lost 10 bases and the V segment lost 0 bases, leaving 11 bases of the junction unmatched. The V gene's germline CDR1 is LGHNA and CDR2 YSLEER. This CDR3 spans 15 amino acids.

The chain has TRBV7-8 and TRBJ1-5, with 9 positions matching TRBD1. V gave up 1 base and J gave up 0 bases; unmatched junction bases: 7. This CDR3 comprises 18 residues. Germline loops: CDR1 SGHVS, CDR2 FQNEAQ. The CDR3 nucleotides read TGTGCCAGCAGCTTAGAATGGACAGGGGATTATAGCAATCAGCCCCAGCATTTT. It is translated as CASSLEWTGDYSNQPQHF.

This clone was seen a handful of times. V is TRBV7-3 and J is TRBJ1-1, with D possibly being TRBD1 (5 bases). Looked up from germline, CDR1 is SGHTA and CDR2 is FQGTGA. The V end lost 0 bases, the J end lost 3 bases, and 11 bases lay between the germline ends. The CDR3 is 15 amino acids. CDR3 sequence reads: CASSLTAGRDTEAFF. The CDR3 DNA reads TGTGCCAGCAGCTTAACGGCAGGGAGGGACACTGAAGCTTTCTTT.

V gene TRBV4-3 combines with J gene TRBJ1-1; TRBD1 is a possible D gene (5 bases). Trimming cost V 6 bases and J 2 bases, with 13 bases left between them. This CDR3 region has 14 residues. Germline loops: CDR1 LGHNA, CDR2 YSLEER. The CDR3 is CASRAVGGNTEAFF. The CDR3 DNA is TGCGCCAGCAGGGCTGTGGGGGGAAACACTGAAGCTTTCTTT.

The J gene is TRBJ1-6, the V gene TRBV7-9, with a weak D call TRBD1 (5 bases). This CDR3 has 18 residues. Germline CDR1 is SEHNR and CDR2 is FQNEAQ (reference sequence). The V gene lost 0 bases and the J gene lost 0 bases, with 12 bases spanning the gap. CDR3 DNA: TGTGCCAGCAGCTTAGCGCGACAGCTTAGCTCCTATAATTCACCCCTCCACTTT. Protein sequence: CASSLARQLSSYNSPLHF.

The chain joins TRBV5-1 to TRBJ2-3, with 9 bases identical to TRBD2. Germline CDR1 is SGHRS and CDR2 is YFSETQ. J lost 3 bases, V lost 0 bases, and 5 bases had no gene match. The CDR3 totals 16 residues. The DNA of the CDR3 is TGCGCCAGCAGCTTGGCCGGGGCGGGGGGGACAGATACGCAGTATTTT. It specifies CASSLAGAGGTDTQYF. Looking up the rest from reference TRBV5-1 and TRBJ2-3 gives the full variable domain: KAGVTQTPRYLIKTRGQQVTLSCSPISGHRSVSWYQQTPGQGLQFLFEYFSETQRNKGNFPGRFSGRQFSNSRSEMNVSTLELGDSALYLCASSLAGAGGTDTQYFGPGTRLTVL.

This clone came up a few times. The rearrangement uses TRBV7-6 and TRBJ1-3; TRBD1 is a possible D gene (6 bases). CDR3 size: 14 residues. Germline V gives CDR1 SGHVS, CDR2 FNYEAQ. Trimming stripped 2 bases from V and 2 bases from J, with 7 bases between. CDR3 DNA sequence: TGTGCCAGCAGCTTACAGGGGCCTGGAAACACCATATATTTT. Translation: CASSLQGPGNTIYF.

This clone was counted a few times. CDR3 nucleotides: TGTGCCAGCAGCTTAGAAGGCGGGGAAAAACTGTTTTTT. As protein: CASSLEGGEKLFF. V and J are TRBV7-3 and TRBJ1-4; the D is unclear. CDR1 is SGHTA and CDR2 is FQGTGA in the germline V gene. This CDR3 is 13 amino acids long. V dropped 2 bases and J dropped 8 bases, with 9 bases sitting between them.

V is TRBV10-3 and J is TRBJ2-3; the match to TRBD1 covers 9 bases. V lost 10 bases, J lost 5 bases, and 4 bases stayed unmatched. Germline V CDR1 and CDR2: ENHRY, SYGVKD. The CDR3 covers 12 residues. The CDR3 region is CATRDREDTQYF. In nucleotides, the CDR3 is TGTGCCACCCGGGACAGGGAAGATACGCAGTATTTT.

The chain links TRBV7-3 to TRBJ1-3; D unresolved. The CDR3 is 13 residues long. V was shortened by 0 bases and J by 9 bases, with 9 bases between the two germline ends. CDR1 SGHTA and CDR2 FQGTGA come from the germline V gene. Here the CDR3 reads CASSLTESGTIYF. As DNA, the CDR3 is TGTGCCAGCAGCTTAACCGAGTCGGGCACCATATATTTT.

The chain carries TRBV25-1 and TRBJ2-5; 8 nucleotides match TRBD1. The DNA end is more similar to TRBJ2-7, so the J call may be wrong. The CDR3 sequence is 13 residues long. Germline-derived CDR1 and CDR2 are MGHDK and SYGVNS. This CDR3 reads CASSDRGHYEQYF. DNA for the CDR3: TGTGCCAGCAGCGACAGGGGTCACTACGAGCAGTACTTC.

The rearrangement joins TRBV5-6 to TRBJ2-3, with TRBD2 identical over 8 bases. Germline V gene data show CDR1 as SGHDT and CDR2 as YYEEEE. The CDR3 sequence is 13 residues long. Trimming at V came to 5 bases and at J to 3 bases, leaving 2 bases not matched to a gene. The CDR3 reads CASRRGATDTQYF. The CDR3 DNA is TGTGCCAGCAGGCGGGGGGCGACAGATACGCAGTATTTT.

The rearrangement joins TRBV20-1 to TRBJ2-7; no clear D gene. Trimming pared 0 bases from V and 5 bases from J, leaving 5 bases between. The CDR3 runs to 11 residues. Germline CDR1 DFQATT, CDR2 SNEGSKA (reference sequence). The CDR3 coding sequence is TGCAGTGCTAGAGATACAAACGAGCAGTACTTC. This sequence encodes CSARDTNEQYF.

The chain has TRBV6-1 and TRBJ2-1; D possibly corresponds to TRBD2 (5 bases). The CDR3 has 15 amino acids. Per the germline V gene, CDR1 is MNHNS and CDR2 is SASEGT. V was cut by 7 bases and J by 9 bases, with 22 bases left in between. CDR3 nucleotide sequence: TGTGCCAGCACCCTTCGTGTGGGTAGAGAGGGTGAGCAGTTCTTC. Translated: CASTLRVGREGEQFF.

The chain uses TRBV29-1 and TRBJ1-1; possibly TRBD1 for D (5 bases). This CDR3 spans 13 amino acids. V dropped 7 bases and J dropped 5 bases, with 17 bases sitting between them. Germline V CDR1 and CDR2: SQVTM, ANQGSEA. DNA for the CDR3: TGCAGCGGTCGACAGTCCGAGGCGACTGAAGCTTTCTTT. Translated: CSGRQSEATEAFF.

The chain combines TRBV11-2 with TRBJ2-5, with TRBD1 identical over 7 bases. This CDR3 spans 16 amino acids. Germline V gene lookup returns CDR1 SGHAT and CDR2 FQNNGV. With 4 bases clipped from V and 4 bases from J, the junction kept 12 bases outside the gene matches. CDR3 nucleotide sequence: TGTGCCAGCAGCTCCGGGACAGTGGTAGGGGGAGAGACCCAGTACTTC. As protein: CASSSGTVVGGETQYF. The full variable domain, in which reference TRBV11-2 and TRBJ2-5 provide the parts outside the CDR3, is EAGVAQSPRYKIIEKRQSVAFWCNPISGHATLYWYQQILGQGPKLLIQFQNNGVVDDSQLPKDRFSAERLKGVDSTLKIQPAKLEDSAVYLCASSSGTVVGGETQYFGPGTRLLVL.

V usage is TRBV7-2 and J usage is TRBJ2-1, with D maybe TRBD1 (5 bases). V was cut by 2 bases and J by 8 bases, with 7 bases left in between. There are 12 residues in the CDR3. CDR1 SGHTA and CDR2 FQGNSA come from the germline V gene. The CDR3 DNA follows: TGTGCCAGCAGCTTACTAGGGGATGAGCAGTTCTTC. Its translation: CASSLLGDEQFF.

This clone was detected a few times. The chain joins TRBV4-3 to TRBJ1-4, with 12 nucleotides matching TRBD1. V lost 4 bases, J lost 8 bases, and 2 bases stayed unmatched. This CDR3 region has 14 residues. CDR1 and CDR2 from the germline V gene are LGHNA and YSLEER. CDR3 in DNA: TGCGCCAGCAGCCGGGGACAGGGGGCGGAAAAACTGTTTTTT. The encoded protein is CASSRGQGAEKLFF.

The J gene is TRBJ2-1, the V gene TRBV27; perhaps TRBD1 as D (5 bases). Germline CDR1 and CDR2: MNHEY and SMNVEV (reference sequence). This CDR3 region has 15 residues. V was cut by 2 bases and J by 7 bases, with 15 bases left in between. In nucleotides, the CDR3 is TGTGCCAGCAGTTTAGGGCCAGGGAATAGAAATGAGCAGTTCTTC. Translated, it gives CASSLGPGNRNEQFF.

This clone was recorded a few times. The DNA is omitted, as the CDR3 cannot be located on it reliably, and the CDR3 follows TCRdb's listing. The rearrangement joins TRBV21-1 to TRBJ2-3; the listed D gene, TRBD2, was not tested against the DNA. TRBV21-1 has pseudogene status. The CDR3 length equals 13 residues, ends included. CDR3 region: CASSYNCTDTQYF.

V is TRBV7-2 and J is TRBJ2-2, with D perhaps matching TRBD2 (5 bases). CDR1 is SGHTA, CDR2 FQGNSA, per germline. The CDR3 spans 14 residues. V was cut by 5 bases and J by 2 bases, with 9 bases left in between. The CDR3 protein is CASSLGLNTGELFF. CDR3 nucleotide sequence: TGTGCCAGCAGCCTAGGACTTAACACCGGGGAGCTGTTTTTT.